By sample share, the clone carrying this T cell receptor delta chain is medium-sized (0.01 to 0.1%). The sample holds other DNA sequences that translate to the same CDR3. TCRdb re-identified clones in the RT-PCR reads via CATT. The repertoire includes some 5,700 delta-chain clones, roughly 10% of them detected once, and roughly an eighth sits in the top ten. This specimen comes from a study of gamma-delta T cells after stem cell transplantation. This CDR3 has 19 amino acids. V dropped 1 base and J dropped 7; count of bases not matched to a gene: 17. Germline V gene data show CDR1 as GEAIGNYY and CDR2 as EKD.

The specimen was gamma-delta T cells. This rearrangement joins TRDV2 to TRDJ1, with 13 positions matching TRDD3. The TCR sequence derives from a human donor. It is not recorded whose cells these are; they may come from a transplant donor. In nucleotides, the CDR3 is TGTGCCTGTGACACGGTACTGGGGGATACGCAATCGGAACCTTCTAAACTCATCTTT. Its protein is CACDTVLGDTQSEPSKLIF.